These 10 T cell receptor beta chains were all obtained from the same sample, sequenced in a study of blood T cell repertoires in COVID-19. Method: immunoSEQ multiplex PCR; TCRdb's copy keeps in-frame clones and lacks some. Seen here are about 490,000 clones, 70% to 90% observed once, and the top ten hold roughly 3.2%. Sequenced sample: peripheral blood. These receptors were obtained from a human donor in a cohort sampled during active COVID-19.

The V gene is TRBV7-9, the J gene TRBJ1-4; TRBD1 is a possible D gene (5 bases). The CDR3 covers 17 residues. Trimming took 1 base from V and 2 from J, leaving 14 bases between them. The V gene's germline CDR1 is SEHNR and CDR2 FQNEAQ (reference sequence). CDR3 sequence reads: CASSLVAGGETNEKLFF. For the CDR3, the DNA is TGTGCCAGCAGCTTAGTGGCGGGGGGAGAGACTAATGAAAAACTGTTTTTT.

The CDR3 coding sequence is TGTGCCAGCAGCCAAAACAGGGGCACCGGGGAGCTGTTTTTT. Translation gives CASSQNRGTGELFF. This chain links TRBV3-1 (or the pseudogene TRBV3-2) with TRBJ2-2; TRBD1 agrees at 7 bases. The germline V gene has CDR1 LGHDT and CDR2 YNNKEL (reference sequence). With 2 bases clipped from V and 4 bases from J, the junction kept 1 base outside the gene matches. The CDR3 sequence is 14 residues long.

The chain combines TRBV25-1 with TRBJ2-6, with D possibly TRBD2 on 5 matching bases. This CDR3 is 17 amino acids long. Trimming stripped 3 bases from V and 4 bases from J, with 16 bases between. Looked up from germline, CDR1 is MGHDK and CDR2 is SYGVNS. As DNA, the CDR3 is TGTGCCAGCAGTGATAGCGCCGTGTTCTCCGGGGCCAACGTCCTGACTTTC. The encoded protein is CASSDSAVFSGANVLTF. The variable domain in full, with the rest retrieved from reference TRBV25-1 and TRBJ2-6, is EADIYQTPRYLVIGTGKKITLECSQTMGHDKMYWYQQDPGMELHLIHYSYGVNSTEKGDLSSESTVSRIRTEHFPLTLESARPSHTSQYLCASSDSAVFSGANVLTFGAGSRLTVL.

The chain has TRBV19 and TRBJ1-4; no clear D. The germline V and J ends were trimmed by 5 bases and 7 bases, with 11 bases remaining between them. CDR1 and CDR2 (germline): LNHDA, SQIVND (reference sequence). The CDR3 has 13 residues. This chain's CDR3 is CASSSKWAEKLFF. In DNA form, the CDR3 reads TGTGCCAGTAGTTCCAAGTGGGCTGAAAAACTGTTTTTT.

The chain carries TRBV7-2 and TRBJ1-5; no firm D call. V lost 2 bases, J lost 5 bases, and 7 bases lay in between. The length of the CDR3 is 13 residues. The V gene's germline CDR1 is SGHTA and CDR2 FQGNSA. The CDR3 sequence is CASSLTNYQPQHF. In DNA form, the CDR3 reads TGTGCCAGCAGCTTAACTAACTATCAGCCCCAGCATTTT.

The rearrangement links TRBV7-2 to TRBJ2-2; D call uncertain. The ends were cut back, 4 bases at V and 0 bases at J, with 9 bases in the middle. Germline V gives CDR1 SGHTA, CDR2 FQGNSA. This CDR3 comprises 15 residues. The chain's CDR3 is CASSSTRSNTGELFF. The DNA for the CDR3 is TGTGCCAGCAGCTCTACTCGATCGAACACCGGGGAGCTGTTTTTT.

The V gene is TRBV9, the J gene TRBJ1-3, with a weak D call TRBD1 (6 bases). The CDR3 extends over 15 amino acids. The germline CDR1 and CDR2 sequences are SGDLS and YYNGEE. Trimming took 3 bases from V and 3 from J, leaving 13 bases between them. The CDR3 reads CASSADTGIGNTIYF. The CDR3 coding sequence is TGTGCCAGCAGCGCGGACACAGGGATTGGAAACACCATATATTTT.

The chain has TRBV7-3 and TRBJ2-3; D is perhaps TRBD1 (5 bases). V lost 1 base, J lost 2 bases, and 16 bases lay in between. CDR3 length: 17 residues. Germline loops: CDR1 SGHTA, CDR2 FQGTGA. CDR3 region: CASSLISGSSYTDTQYF. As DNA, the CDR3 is TGTGCCAGCAGCTTAATTTCAGGGTCTTCTTACACAGATACGCAGTATTTT.

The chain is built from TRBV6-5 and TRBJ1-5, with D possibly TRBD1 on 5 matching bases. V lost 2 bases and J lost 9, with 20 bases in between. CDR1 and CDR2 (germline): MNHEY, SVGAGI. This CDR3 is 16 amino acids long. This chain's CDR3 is CASSYHPKGPPAPQHF. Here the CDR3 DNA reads TGTGCCAGCAGTTACCACCCCAAGGGGCCCCCGGCGCCCCAGCATTTT.

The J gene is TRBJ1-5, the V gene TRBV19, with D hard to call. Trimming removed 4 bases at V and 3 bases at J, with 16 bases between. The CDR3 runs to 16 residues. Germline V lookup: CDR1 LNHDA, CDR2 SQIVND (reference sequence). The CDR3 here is CASSTGLRGSNQPQHF. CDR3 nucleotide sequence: TGTGCCAGTAGTACAGGCCTGCGGGGTTCCAATCAGCCCCAGCATTTT.